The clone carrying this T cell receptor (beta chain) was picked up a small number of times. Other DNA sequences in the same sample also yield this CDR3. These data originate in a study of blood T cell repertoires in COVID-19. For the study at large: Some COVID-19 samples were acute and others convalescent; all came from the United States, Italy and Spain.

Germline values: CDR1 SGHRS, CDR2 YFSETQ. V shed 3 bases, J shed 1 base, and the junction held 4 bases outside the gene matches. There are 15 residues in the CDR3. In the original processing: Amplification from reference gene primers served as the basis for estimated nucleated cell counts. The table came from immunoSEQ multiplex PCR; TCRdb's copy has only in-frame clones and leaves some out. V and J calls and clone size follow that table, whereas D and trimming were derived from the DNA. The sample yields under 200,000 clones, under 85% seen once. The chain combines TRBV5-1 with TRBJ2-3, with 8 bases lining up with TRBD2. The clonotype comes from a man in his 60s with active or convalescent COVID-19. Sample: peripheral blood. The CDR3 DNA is TGCGCCAGCAGCTCAAGCGGGAGAGGCACAGATACGCAGTATTTT. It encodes CASSSSGRGTDTQYF.